The T cell receptor beta chain under discussion was sequenced for a study of T cells in Graves' hyperthyroidism and ophthalmopathy. Trimming took 5 bases from V and 2 from J, leaving 18 bases between them. Per germline, CDR1 SGHTA and CDR2 FQGNSA. There are 17 residues in the CDR3. Amplification yielded TCR beta CDR3 regions, with RNA transcripts as the source. A set of HTBI primers served as the primers for a first-round RT-PCR of the TCR CDR3. TCRdb called the multiplex PCR reads again in MiXCR, with one record for every CDR3 protein. The sample consists of around 340,000 distinct CDR3 sequences, approximately 17% of them appearing once. If no ophthalmopathy progression occurred within 18 months, Graves' hyperthyroidism was stable. Hyperthyroidism patients were newly diagnosed, had disease duration under 2 months, and were aged 18 to 65 years. The study left out patients who had uncontrolled infection, other autoimmune disease, pregnancy or lactation.

This clonotype was counted ten times or more. V gene TRBV7-2 combines with J gene TRBJ2-2, with D perhaps TRBD1 (6 bases). The sample was blood. This TCR was recovered from a man aged 25 to 40 with Graves' hyperthyroidism. For the CDR3, the DNA is TGTGCCAGCAGCGAACTCTTTGGGACAAAAAACACCGGGGAGCTGTTTTTT. Translating gives CASSELFGTKNTGELFF.